Each of the 14 T cell receptor beta chains below was sequenced from the same sample in a study of blood T cell repertoires in COVID-19. Profiled with immunoSEQ multiplex PCR; TCRdb holds only in-frame clones, not every one. The sample yields approximately 70,000 clones, more than 90% seen once. Sequenced material: peripheral blood. The receptors were sampled from a human donor with active COVID-19. The donor label of this sample is uncertain.

The chain recombines TRBV19 with TRBJ1-4, with TRBD1 as a possible D gene (6 bases). CDR1 LNHDA and CDR2 SQIVND come from the germline V gene (reference sequence). V was pared by 4 bases and J by 4 bases, with 10 bases between. The CDR3 has 14 residues. The CDR3 nucleotides read TGTGCCAGTAGTAACCGACAGGTTAATGAAAAACTGTTTTTT. Amino acids: CASSNRQVNEKLFF.

This clone was detected a few times. The V gene is TRBV7-9, the J gene TRBJ2-1; 8 bases match TRBD2. This CDR3 is built from 15 residues. The junction had 2 bases not matched to a gene; V was cut back by 4 bases and J by 0 bases. CDR1 and CDR2 (germline): SEHNR, FQNEAQ (reference sequence). The CDR3 region is CASSYSGDSYNEQFF. The CDR3 DNA sequence: TGTGCCAGCAGCTATAGCGGGGACTCCTACAATGAGCAGTTCTTC.

This chain links TRBV2 with TRBJ1-5; tentative D call: TRBD1 (5 bases). V lost 7 bases and J lost 2, with 12 bases in between. The CDR3 runs 14 residues. From germline, CDR1 is SNHLY and CDR2 FYNNEI. CDR3 region: CASIPGYGNQPQHF. For the CDR3, the DNA is TGTGCCAGCATCCCAGGGTATGGCAATCAGCCCCAGCATTTT.

The chain is built from TRBV7-3 and TRBJ2-7, with 7 bases fitting TRBD1. Looked up from germline, CDR1 is SGHTA and CDR2 is FQGTGA. The CDR3 totals 14 residues. With 5 bases clipped from V and 2 bases from J, the junction kept 6 bases outside the gene matches. The CDR3 DNA follows: TGTGCCAGCAGCCCAGGGGGAATGGCCTACGAGCAGTACTTC. Encoded protein: CASSPGGMAYEQYF.

The chain carries TRBV5-6 and TRBJ2-7; D remains unclear. V dropped 0 bases and J dropped 6 bases, with 7 bases sitting between them. Germline CDR1 reads SGHDT; CDR2 reads YYEEEE. The CDR3 totals 12 residues. The CDR3 reads CASSLGGPEQYF. The CDR3 DNA is TGTGCCAGCAGCTTGGGAGGCCCCGAGCAGTACTTC.

The CDR3 loop reads CASSAGGGVGTEAFF. In nucleotides, the CDR3 is TGTGCCAGCAGCGCTGGAGGGGGGGTGGGCACTGAAGCTTTCTTT. The rearrangement links TRBV9 to TRBJ1-1, with D tentatively TRBD1 (6 bases). Per germline, CDR1 SGDLS and CDR2 YYNGEE. The germline V and J ends were trimmed by 3 bases and 4 bases, with 16 bases remaining between them. The CDR3 length is 15 residues.

V and J are TRBV5-6 and TRBJ2-7; TRBD2 aligns across 13 bases. CDR3 length: 16 residues. Germline loops: CDR1 SGHDT, CDR2 YYEEEE. J was trimmed by 5 bases and V by 4 bases; bases with no gene match: 9. The CDR3 sequence: CASSAGLAGDYNEQYF. CDR3 bases: TGTGCCAGCAGCGCCGGACTAGCGGGAGATTATAACGAGCAGTACTTC.

This sequence joins TRBV24-1 and TRBJ2-1; 10 bases match TRBD1. CDR3 length: 16 residues. Germline CDR1 and CDR2: KGHDR and SFDVKD. Losses at the gene ends were 4 bases for V and 8 bases for J; bases not matched to a gene: 10. The CDR3 nucleotides read TGTGCCACCAGTGACGCACCGGGACAGGGGAGGCATGAGCAGTTCTTC. Translation: CATSDAPGQGRHEQFF.

The V and J genes are TRBV29-1 and TRBJ2-5; 10 bases fit TRBD1. This CDR3 region has 15 residues. J lost 1 base, V lost 4 bases, and 6 bases had no gene match. The germline V gene encodes CDR1 SQVTM and CDR2 ANQGSEA. CDR3 sequence: CSVGDRGRGQETQYF. The DNA of the CDR3 is TGCAGCGTTGGGGACAGGGGAAGAGGCCAAGAGACCCAGTACTTC.

This clone has only one observation. V and J are TRBV10-3 and TRBJ2-7, with 12 bases aligning to TRBD2. The junction had 17 bases not matched to a gene; V was cut back by 10 bases and J by 4 bases. CDR3 length: 17 residues. The germline V gene encodes CDR1 ENHRY and CDR2 SYGVKD. CDR3 amino acids: CATLTTRTSGATYEQYF. CDR3 bases: TGTGCCACCCTGACTACCCGGACTAGCGGGGCGACTTACGAGCAGTACTTC.

In DNA, the CDR3 is TGTGCCAGCAGCCGGACAGGGGGCTATGGCTACACCTTC. It specifies CASSRTGGYGYTF. This chain joins TRBV6-5 and TRBJ1-2; 10 positions agree with TRBD1. Looked up from germline, CDR1 is MNHEY and CDR2 is SVGAGI. V lost 6 bases and J lost 4; bases outside the gene matches: 2. This CDR3 is 13 amino acids long.

The chain combines TRBV21-1 with TRBJ2-7; TRBD2, the table's D call, was not compared with the DNA. TRBV21-1 is labeled a pseudogene. This CDR3 region has 17 residues. The CDR3 loop is CASSKGLKRTNRYEQYF. The CDR3 region has the DNA TGTGCCAGCAGCAAGGGACTCAAGCGGACCAATAGGTACGAGCAGTACTTC.

This chain uses TRBV29-1 with TRBJ1-1; a possible D gene is TRBD1 (5 bases). With 7 bases removed from V and 1 base from J, the gap between germline ends came to 13 bases. The CDR3 consists of 13 residues. Germline CDR1 reads SQVTM; CDR2 reads ANQGSEA. CDR3 DNA: TGCAGCGCCGCCCTAGGGGCGAACACTGAAGCTTTCTTT. Translation: CSAALGANTEAFF.

The rearrangement links TRBV30 to TRBJ1-6, with D possibly TRBD1 on 6 matching bases. Germline V lookup: CDR1 GTSNPN, CDR2 SVGIG (reference sequence). This CDR3 spans 16 amino acids. The V end lost 0 bases, the J end lost 7 bases, and 16 bases lay between the germline ends. CDR3 nucleotide sequence: TGTGCCTGGAGTGTACGGGGGGCTGGAGGAAATTCACCCCTCCACTTT. It encodes CAWSVRGAGGNSPLHF.